This T cell receptor (beta chain) was retrieved from a study of PD-L1 blockade in urothelial cancer. Sequencing was performed with immunoSEQ multiplex PCR; in TCRdb, only in-frame clones are kept and a portion is missing. Of roughly 26,000 clones in the sample, approximately 86% were seen once. CDR3 length: 13 amino acids. V was pared by 6 bases and J by 3 bases, with 12 bases between. Germline assignment: CDR1 SEHNR and CDR2 FQNEAQ (reference sequence). The chain is built from TRBV7-9 and TRBJ2-7; D perhaps matches TRBD1 (6 bases). Sequencing used PBMCs, obtained around atezolizumab (anti-PD-L1) treatment. This sequence originates from a man aged 55 to 70 with urothelial cancer. In DNA form, the CDR3 reads TGTGCCAGCAGACCAATAGGGGGCTACGAGCAGTACTTC. Residues: CASRPIGGYEQYF. The whole variable domain, filled in from reference TRBV7-9 and TRBJ2-7, reads DTGVSQNPRHKITKRGQNVTFRCDPISEHNRLYWYRQTLGQGPEFLTYFQNEAQLEKSRLLSDRFSAERPKGSFSTLEIQRTEQGDSAMYLCASRPIGGYEQYFGPGTRLTVT.